This TCR beta chain was obtained from a study of blood T cell repertoires in COVID-19. V lost 4 bases and J lost 2, with 16 bases in between. CDR3 length equals 16 residues. Germline values: CDR1 LGHDT, CDR2 YNNKEL (reference sequence). In the original analysis: Amplification with reference gene primers provided the estimates of nucleated cell counts. Sequencing used immunoSEQ multiplex PCR; TCRdb keeps in-frame clones, though not all of them. V and J calls and clone size are given by that table; D and trimming were obtained from the DNA. The table has 100,000 or so clones, roughly 88% seen once. The sequencing input was peripheral blood. The rearrangement links TRBV3-1 (or the pseudogene TRBV3-2) to TRBJ2-3; TRBD2 might be the D (6 bases). This receptor was taken from a woman aged 60-70 years with acute or convalescent COVID-19. CDR3 nucleotides: TGTGCCAGCAGCCCAGACCGCCTAGCGAACACAGATACGCAGTATTTT. Its translation: CASSPDRLANTDTQYF.